This TCR beta chain emerged from a study of cytomegalovirus exposure and HLA in healthy donors. PCR employed 60 Vbeta and 13 Jbeta primers. Sequencing was performed with immunoSEQ multiplex PCR; in TCRdb, only in-frame clones are kept and a portion is missing. In the table there are some 110,000 clones, around 15% of which are singletons. This clone has more than one count but fewer than ten. The CDR3 spans 16 residues. CDR1 is KGHSH, CDR2 LQKENI, per germline. V lost 3 bases and J lost 7, with 16 bases in between. This clonotype originated in a female donor in good health and CMV-seronegative. The chain links TRBV18 to TRBJ1-6; perhaps TRBD1 as D (6 bases). The source material was PBMCs. The CDR3 sequence: CASSPDRLKNNSPLHF. As DNA, the CDR3 is TGTGCCAGCTCACCGGACAGACTAAAAAACAATTCACCCCTCCACTTT.